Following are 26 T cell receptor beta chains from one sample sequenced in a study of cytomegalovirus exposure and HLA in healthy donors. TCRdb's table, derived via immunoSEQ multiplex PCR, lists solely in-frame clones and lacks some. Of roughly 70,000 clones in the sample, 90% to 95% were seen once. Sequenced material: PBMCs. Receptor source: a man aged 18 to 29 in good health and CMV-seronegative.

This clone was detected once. For the CDR3, the DNA is TGTGCCATCAGTGTAGAGCGGGGGCCTAGCTCCTACAATGAGCAGTTCTTC. It is translated as CAISVERGPSSYNEQFF. The rearrangement links TRBV10-3 to TRBJ2-1, with TRBD2 identical over 8 bases. V lost 4 bases to trimming and J lost 0 bases; unmatched junction nucleotides: 8. The germline V gene encodes CDR1 ENHRY and CDR2 SYGVKD. The CDR3 totals 17 residues.

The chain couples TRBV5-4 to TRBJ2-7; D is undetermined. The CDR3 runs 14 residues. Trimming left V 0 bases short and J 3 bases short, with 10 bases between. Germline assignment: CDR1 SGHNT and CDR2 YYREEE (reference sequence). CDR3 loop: CASSLEPAIYEQYF. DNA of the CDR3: TGTGCCAGCAGCTTGGAGCCAGCGATCTACGAGCAGTACTTC.

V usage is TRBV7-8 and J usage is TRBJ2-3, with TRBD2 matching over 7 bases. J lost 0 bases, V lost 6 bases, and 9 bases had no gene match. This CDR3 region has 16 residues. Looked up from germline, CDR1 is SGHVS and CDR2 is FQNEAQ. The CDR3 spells CASRLEAGTSTDTQYF. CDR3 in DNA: TGTGCCAGCAGACTTGAAGCGGGGACTAGCACAGATACGCAGTATTTT.

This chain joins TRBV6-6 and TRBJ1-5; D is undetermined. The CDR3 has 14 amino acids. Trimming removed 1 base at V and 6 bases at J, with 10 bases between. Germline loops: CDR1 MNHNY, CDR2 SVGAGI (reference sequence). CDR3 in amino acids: CASSYFPGFQPQHF. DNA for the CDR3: TGTGCCAGCAGTTACTTCCCGGGATTTCAGCCCCAGCATTTT.

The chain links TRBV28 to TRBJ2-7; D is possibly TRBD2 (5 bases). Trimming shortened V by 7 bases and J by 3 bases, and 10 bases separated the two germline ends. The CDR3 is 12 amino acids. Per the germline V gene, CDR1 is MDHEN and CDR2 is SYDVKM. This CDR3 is CASTLGSYEQYF. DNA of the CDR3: TGTGCCAGCACCCTTGGGAGCTACGAGCAGTACTTC.

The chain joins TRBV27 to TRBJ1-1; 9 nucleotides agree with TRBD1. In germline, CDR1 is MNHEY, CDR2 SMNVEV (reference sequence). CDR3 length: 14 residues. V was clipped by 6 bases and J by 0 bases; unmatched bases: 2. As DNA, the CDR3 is TGTGCCAGCAGGGGGACAGGGCTGAACACTGAAGCTTTCTTT. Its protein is CASRGTGLNTEAFF.

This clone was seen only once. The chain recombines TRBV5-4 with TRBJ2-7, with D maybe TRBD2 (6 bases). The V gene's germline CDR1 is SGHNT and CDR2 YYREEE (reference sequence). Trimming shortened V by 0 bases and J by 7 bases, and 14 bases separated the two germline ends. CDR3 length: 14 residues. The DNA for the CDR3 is TGTGCCAGCAGCTTGGAATCGCTTGGGGGGGAGCAGTACTTC. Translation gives CASSLESLGGEQYF.

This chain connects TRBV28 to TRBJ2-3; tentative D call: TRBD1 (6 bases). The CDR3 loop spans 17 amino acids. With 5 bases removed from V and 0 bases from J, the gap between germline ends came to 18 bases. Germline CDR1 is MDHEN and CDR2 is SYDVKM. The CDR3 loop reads CASSKHTGTFSTDTQYF. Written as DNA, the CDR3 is TGTGCCAGCAGTAAGCATACCGGGACATTTAGCACAGATACGCAGTATTTT.

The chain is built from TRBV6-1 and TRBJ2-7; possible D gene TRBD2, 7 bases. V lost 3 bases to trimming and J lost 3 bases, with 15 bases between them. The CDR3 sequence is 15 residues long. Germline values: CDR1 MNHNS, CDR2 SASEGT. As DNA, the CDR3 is TGTGCCAGCAGTGAGGGGGGGAGGGACATCTACGAGCAGTACTTC. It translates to CASSEGGRDIYEQYF.

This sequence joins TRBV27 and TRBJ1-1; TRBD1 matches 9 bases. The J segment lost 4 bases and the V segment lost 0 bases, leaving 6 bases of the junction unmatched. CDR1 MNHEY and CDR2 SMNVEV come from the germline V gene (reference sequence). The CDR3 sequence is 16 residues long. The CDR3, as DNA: TGTGCCAGCAGTTTATCCCAGACAGGGGGAGTCACTGAAGCTTTCTTT. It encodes CASSLSQTGGVTEAFF.

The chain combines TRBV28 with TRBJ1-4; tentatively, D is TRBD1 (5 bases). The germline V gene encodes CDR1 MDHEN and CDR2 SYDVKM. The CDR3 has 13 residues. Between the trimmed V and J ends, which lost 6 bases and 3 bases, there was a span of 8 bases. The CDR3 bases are TGTGCCAGCAGGAGACAGCCTAATGAAAAACTGTTTTTT. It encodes CASRRQPNEKLFF.

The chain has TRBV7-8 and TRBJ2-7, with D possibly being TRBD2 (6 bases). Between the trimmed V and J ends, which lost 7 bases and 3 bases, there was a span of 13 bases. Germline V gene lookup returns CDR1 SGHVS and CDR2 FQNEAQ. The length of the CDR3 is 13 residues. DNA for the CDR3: TGTGCCAGCACCTCGGAGGAGGGCTACGAGCAGTACTTC. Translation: CASTSEEGYEQYF. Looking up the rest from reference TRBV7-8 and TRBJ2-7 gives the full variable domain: GAGVSQSPRYKVAKRGQDVALRCDPISGHVSLFWYQQALGQGPEFLTYFQNEAQLDKSGLPSDRFFAERPEGSVSTLKIQRTQQEDSAVYLCASTSEEGYEQYFGPGTRLTVT.

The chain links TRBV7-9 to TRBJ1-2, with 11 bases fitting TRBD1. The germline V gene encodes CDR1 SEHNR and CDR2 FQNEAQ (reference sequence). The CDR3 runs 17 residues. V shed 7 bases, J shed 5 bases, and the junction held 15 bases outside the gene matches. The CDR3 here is CASTQDIRDRGIYGYTF. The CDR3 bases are TGTGCCAGCACCCAAGACATCCGGGACAGGGGGATTTATGGCTACACCTTC.

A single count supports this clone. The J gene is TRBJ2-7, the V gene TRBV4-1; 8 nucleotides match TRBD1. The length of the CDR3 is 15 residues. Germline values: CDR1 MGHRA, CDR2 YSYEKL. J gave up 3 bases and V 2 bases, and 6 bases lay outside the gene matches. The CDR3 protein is CASSQLGQDFYEQYF. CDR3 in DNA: TGCGCCAGCAGCCAATTGGGACAGGACTTCTACGAGCAGTACTTC.

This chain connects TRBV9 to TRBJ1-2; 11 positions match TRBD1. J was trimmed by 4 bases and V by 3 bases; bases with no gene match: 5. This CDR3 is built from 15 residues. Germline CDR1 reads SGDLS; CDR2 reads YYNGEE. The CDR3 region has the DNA TGTGCCAGCAGCGCCCGGACAGGGGGCGGCTATGGCTACACCTTC. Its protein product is CASSARTGGGYGYTF. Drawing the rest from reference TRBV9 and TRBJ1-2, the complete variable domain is DSGVTQTPKHLITATGQRVTLRCSPRSGDLSVYWYQQSLDQGLQFLIQYYNGEERAKGNILERFSAQQFPDLHSELNLSSLELGDSALYFCASSARTGGGYGYTFGSGTRLTVV.

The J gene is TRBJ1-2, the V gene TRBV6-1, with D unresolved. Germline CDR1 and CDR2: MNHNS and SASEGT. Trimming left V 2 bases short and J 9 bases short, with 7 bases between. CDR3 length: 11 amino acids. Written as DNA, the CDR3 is TGTGCCAGCAGTGAAAGCGGGCGCTACACCTTC. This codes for CASSESGRYTF.

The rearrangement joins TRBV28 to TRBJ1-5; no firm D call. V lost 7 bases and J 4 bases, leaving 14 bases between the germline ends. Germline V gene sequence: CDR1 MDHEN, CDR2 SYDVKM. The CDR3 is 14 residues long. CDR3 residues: CASTPSGGNQPQHF. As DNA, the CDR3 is TGTGCCAGCACCCCGAGTGGAGGGAATCAGCCCCAGCATTTT.

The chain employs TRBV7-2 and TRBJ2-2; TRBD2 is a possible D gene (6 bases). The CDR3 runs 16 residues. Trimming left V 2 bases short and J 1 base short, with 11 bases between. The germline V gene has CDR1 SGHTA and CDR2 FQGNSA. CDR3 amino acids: CASSLFGSGNTGELFF. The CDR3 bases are TGTGCCAGCAGCTTATTTGGTAGCGGGAACACCGGGGAGCTGTTTTTT.

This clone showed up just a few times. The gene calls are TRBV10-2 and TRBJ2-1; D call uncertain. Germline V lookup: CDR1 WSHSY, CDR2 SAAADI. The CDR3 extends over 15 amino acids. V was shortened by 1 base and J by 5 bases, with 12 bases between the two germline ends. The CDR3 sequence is CASSEWSTTHNEQFF. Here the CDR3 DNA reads TGCGCCAGCAGTGAGTGGTCTACCACTCACAATGAGCAGTTCTTC.

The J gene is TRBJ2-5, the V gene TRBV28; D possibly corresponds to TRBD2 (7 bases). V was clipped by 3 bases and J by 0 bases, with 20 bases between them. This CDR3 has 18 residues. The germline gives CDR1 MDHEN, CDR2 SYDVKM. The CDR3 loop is CASSFPLSGGGHQETQYF. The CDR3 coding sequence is TGTGCCAGCAGTTTTCCGCTGTCTGGCGGGGGCCACCAAGAGACCCAGTACTTC.

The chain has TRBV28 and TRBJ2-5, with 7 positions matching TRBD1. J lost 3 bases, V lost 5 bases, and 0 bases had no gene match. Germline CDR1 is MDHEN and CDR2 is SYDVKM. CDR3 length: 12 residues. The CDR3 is CASSGTEETQYF. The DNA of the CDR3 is TGTGCCAGCAGTGGGACAGAAGAGACCCAGTACTTC. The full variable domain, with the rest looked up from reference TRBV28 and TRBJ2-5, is DVKVTQSSRYLVKRTGEKVFLECVQDMDHENMFWYRQDPGLGLRLIYFSYDVKMKEKGDIPEGYSVSREKKERFSLILESASTNQTSMYLCASSGTEETQYFGPGTRLLVL.

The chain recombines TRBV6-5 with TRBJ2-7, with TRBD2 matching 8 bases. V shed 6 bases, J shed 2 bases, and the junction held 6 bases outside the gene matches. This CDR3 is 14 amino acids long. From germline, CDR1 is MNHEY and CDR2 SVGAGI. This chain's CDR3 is CASSRTGGAYEQYF. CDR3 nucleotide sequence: TGTGCCAGCAGCCGAACCGGGGGGGCCTACGAGCAGTACTTC.

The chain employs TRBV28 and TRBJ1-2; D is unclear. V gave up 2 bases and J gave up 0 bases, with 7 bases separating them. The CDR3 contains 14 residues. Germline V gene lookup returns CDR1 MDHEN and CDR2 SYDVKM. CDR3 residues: CASSLTIANYGYTF. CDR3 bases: TGTGCCAGCAGTTTAACCATAGCTAACTATGGCTACACCTTC.

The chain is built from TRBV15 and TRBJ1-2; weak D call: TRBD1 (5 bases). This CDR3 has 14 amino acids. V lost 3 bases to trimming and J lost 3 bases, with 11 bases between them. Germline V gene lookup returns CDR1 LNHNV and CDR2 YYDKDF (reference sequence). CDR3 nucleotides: TGTGCCACCAGCAGGGGACTGGGTGACTATGGCTACACCTTC. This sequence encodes CATSRGLGDYGYTF.

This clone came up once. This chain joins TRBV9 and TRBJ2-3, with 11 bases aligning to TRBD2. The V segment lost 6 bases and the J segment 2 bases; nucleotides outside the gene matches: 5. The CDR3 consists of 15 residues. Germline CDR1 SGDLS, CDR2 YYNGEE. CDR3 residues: CASNPSGGTTDTQYF. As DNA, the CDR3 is TGTGCCAGCAACCCTAGCGGGGGGACCACAGATACGCAGTATTTT.

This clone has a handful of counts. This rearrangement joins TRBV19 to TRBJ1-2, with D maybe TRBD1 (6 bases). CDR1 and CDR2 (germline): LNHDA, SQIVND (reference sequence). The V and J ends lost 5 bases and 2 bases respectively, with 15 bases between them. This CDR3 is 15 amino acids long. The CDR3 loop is CASSGPDTGNYGYTF. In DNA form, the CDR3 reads TGTGCCAGTAGTGGGCCAGATACAGGGAACTATGGCTACACCTTC.